This T cell receptor (beta chain) was profiled in a study of shared clonotypes between healthy human individuals. TCRdb's copy holds only in-frame clones and misses some; the assay was immunoSEQ multiplex PCR. Altogether over 950,000 clones are present, approximately 80% being singletons, with the ten largest covering roughly 0.9%. Adults of Caucasian background living in Nashville, Tennessee made up all donors. Investigators divided CD4+ cells into CD45RA+ naive and CD45RA-negative memory subsets. On this clone itself: What it binds is not known.

The V gene's germline CDR1 is SGHTA and CDR2 FQGNSA. This CDR3 region has 12 residues. Trimming took 0 bases from V and 11 from J, leaving 5 bases between them. Study results and limitations: Investigators expected sequencing depth to affect clonotype sharing among donors.

The rearrangement uses TRBV7-2 and TRBJ1-6; no clear D. The sample comprised memory CD4+ T cells from PBMCs. The subset is: CD45RA-negative fraction. The sequence was collected from a young man in good health. Some clones in this sample may be carry-over from other donors' samples. The CDR3 is CASSLAQPPLHF. The CDR3 bases are TGTGCCAGCAGCTTAGCTCAACCACCCCTCCACTTT. Looking up the rest from reference TRBV7-2 and TRBJ1-6 gives the full variable domain: GAGVSQSPSNKVTEKGKDVELRCDPISGHTALYWYRQSLGQGLEFLIYFQGNSAPDKSGLPSDRFSAERTGGSVSTLTIQRTQQEDSAVYLCASSLAQPPLHFGNGTRLTVT.